The entry below describes one T cell receptor beta chain. At the DNA level, this CDR3 is encoded by other sequences in the same sample as well. The data stem from a study of shared clonotypes between healthy human individuals. This CDR3 region has 14 residues. Germline assignment: CDR1 MNHEY and CDR2 SMNVEV (reference sequence). Trimming removed 0 bases at V and 2 bases at J, with 8 bases between. This table comes from immunoSEQ multiplex PCR, and its TCRdb copy is limited to in-frame clones, with some not included. This repertoire shows more than 550,000 clones, less than 95% found once; its top ten account for about 33%. Donors were healthy HIV-negative adults without recent acute infections or vaccinations. All participating donors were Caucasian adults from Nashville, Tennessee.

The chain is built from TRBV27 and TRBJ2-7; D is perhaps TRBD2 (5 bases). The specimen sequenced was memory CD8+ T cells from PBMCs. Stated subset: CD45RO+ cells pooled with CCR7-negative TemRA cells. The receptor was derived from a man between 18 and 29 years old in good health. Some clones in this sample may be carry-over from other donors' samples. The CDR3 region has the DNA TGTGCCAGCAGTTTATCGTCGGGAACCTACGAGCAGTACTTC. Translated, it gives CASSLSSGTYEQYF.